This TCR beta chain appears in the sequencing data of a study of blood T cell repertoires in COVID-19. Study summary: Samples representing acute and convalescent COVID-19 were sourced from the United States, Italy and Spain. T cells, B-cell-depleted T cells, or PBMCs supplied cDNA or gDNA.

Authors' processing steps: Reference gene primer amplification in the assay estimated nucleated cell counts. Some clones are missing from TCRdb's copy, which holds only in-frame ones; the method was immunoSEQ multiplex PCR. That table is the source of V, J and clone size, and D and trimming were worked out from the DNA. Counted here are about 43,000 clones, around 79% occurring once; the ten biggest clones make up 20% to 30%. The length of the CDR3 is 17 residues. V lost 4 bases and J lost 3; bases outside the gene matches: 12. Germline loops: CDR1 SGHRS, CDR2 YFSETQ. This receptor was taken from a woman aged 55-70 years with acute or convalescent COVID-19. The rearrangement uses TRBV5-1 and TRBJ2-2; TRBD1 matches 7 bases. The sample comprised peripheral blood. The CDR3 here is CASSKGRDSSYTGELFF. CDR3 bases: TGCGCCAGCAGCAAAGGCCGGGACAGCAGCTACACCGGGGAGCTGTTTTTT.